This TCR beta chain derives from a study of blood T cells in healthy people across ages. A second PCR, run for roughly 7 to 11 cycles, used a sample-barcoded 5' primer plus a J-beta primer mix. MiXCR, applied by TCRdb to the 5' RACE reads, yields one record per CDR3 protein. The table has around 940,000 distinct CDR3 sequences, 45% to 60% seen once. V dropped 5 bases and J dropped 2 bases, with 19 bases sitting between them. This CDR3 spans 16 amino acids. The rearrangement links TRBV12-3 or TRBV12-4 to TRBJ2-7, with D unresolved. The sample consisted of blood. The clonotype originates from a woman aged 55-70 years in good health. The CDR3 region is CASSPLSLLSTYEQYF. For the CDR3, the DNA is TGTGCCAGCAGTCCTTTATCCCTTCTCTCTACCTACGAGCAGTACTTC.